This T cell receptor beta chain was recovered during a study of T cells in Graves' hyperthyroidism and ophthalmopathy. Comments on this clonotype: Its antigen is undetermined.

Regarding the study as a whole: Blood held most thyroid clonotypes expanded above 0.001 frequency. Ophthalmopathy could be told apart from stable hyperthyroidism with a 13 V-J model.

The source material, RNA transcripts, was used to amplify TCR beta CDR3 regions. HTBI primers were used for first-round RT-PCR of the TCR CDR3. One entry per CDR3 protein results from TCRdb running MiXCR on the multiplex PCR reads. Among about 510,000 distinct CDR3 sequences listed, 14% were seen once. The sample consisted of blood. The TCR comes from a woman aged 35 to 49 with Graves' hyperthyroidism.

CDR3 in DNA: TGCAGTGCTAGAACGGGGGTCTACGAGCAGTACTTC. Its translation: CSARTGVYEQYF. The chain is built from TRBV20-1 and TRBJ2-7, with D tentatively TRBD2 (6 bases). Germline-derived CDR1 and CDR2 are DFQATT and SNEGSKA (reference sequence). With 2 bases removed from V and 3 bases from J, the gap between germline ends came to 8 bases. The CDR3 covers 12 residues.